This note documents a single TCR beta chain sequence. The antigen is unknown. This entry is derived from a study of regulatory T cells in long-lasting Graves disease. The study's findings and limits: Newly diagnosed patients shared about a thousand public clonotypes; persistent patients shared approximately 2,700. TRBV28 was favored in persistent disease, as were TRBJ1-2 and TRBJ2-5.

Documented time point: persistent/refractory GD, antithyroid drugs over 5 years with positive TRAb. PBMC-extracted RNA yielded the TCR library. This CDR3 contains 14 residues. Trimming cost V 2 bases and J 6 bases, with 10 bases left between them. Germline CDR1 SGHTA, CDR2 FQGTGA. CDR3 regions were amplified by Arm-PCR using iRepertoire HTBI primers to build TCR beta libraries. Via MiXCR, TCRdb re-called the multiplex PCR reads, giving one row per CDR3 protein. The repertoire holds around 400,000 distinct CDR3 sequences, 23% seen once, with roughly a quarter in the top ten. Sequenced here: peripheral blood mononuclear cells (PBMCs), sampled when the disease was refractory, from a patient treated with antithyroid drugs. The chain combines TRBV7-3 with TRBJ2-2, with TRBD1 as a possible D gene (6 bases). The source is a female donor with Graves disease. CDR3 region: CASSLSGGPGELFF. The CDR3 DNA reads as TGTGCCAGCAGCTTATCTGGGGGCCCCGGGGAGCTGTTTTTT.